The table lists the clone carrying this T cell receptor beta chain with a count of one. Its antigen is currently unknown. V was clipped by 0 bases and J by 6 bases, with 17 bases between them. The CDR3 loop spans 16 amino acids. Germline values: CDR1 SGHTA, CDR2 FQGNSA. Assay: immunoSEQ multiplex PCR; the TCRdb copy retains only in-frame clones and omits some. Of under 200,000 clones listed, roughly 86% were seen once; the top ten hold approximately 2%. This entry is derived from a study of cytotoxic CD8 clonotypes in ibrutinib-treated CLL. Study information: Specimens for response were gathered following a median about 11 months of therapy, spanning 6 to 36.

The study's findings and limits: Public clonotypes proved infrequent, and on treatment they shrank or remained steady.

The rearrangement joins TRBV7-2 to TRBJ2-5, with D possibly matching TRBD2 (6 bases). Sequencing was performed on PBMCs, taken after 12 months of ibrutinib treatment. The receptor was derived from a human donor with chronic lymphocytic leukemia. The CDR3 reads CASSLAGAGRTQTQYF. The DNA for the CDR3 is TGTGCCAGCAGCTTAGCTGGGGCAGGGAGGACCCAGACCCAGTACTTC.